A single T cell receptor beta chain is shown here with its context. The antigen is unknown. The source of the sample is a study of regulatory T cells in long-lasting Graves disease. Study information: Graves' patients diagnosed newly had used antithyroid drugs under 3 months.

General study results and limits: Fewer public clonotypes were shared by new patients (966) than by persistent patients (approximately 2,700).

Arm-PCR of CDR3 regions and iRepertoire HTBI primers were used to build TCR beta libraries. Via MiXCR, TCRdb re-called the multiplex PCR reads, giving one row per CDR3 protein. The sample holds 400,000 to 500,000 distinct CDR3 sequences, less than 20% seen once. Time point given: newly diagnosed GD, antithyroid drugs for less than 3 months. Generation of the TCR library employed RNA extracted from PBMCs. CDR3 length: 15 residues. Trimming stripped 3 bases from V and 2 bases from J, with 16 bases between. Germline-derived CDR1 and CDR2 are DFQATT and SNEGSKA (reference sequence). Separately, the same data were catalogued under a study of T cells in Graves' hyperthyroidism and ophthalmopathy. According to that study: The study defined stable Graves' hyperthyroidism as no ophthalmopathy progression within 18 months. A first-round RT-PCR of the TCR CDR3 used the HTBI primer set.

The sequencing here drew on peripheral blood mononuclear cells (PBMCs), taken at new diagnosis, from a patient treated with antithyroid drugs. The rearrangement uses TRBV20-1 and TRBJ1-2; D is possibly TRBD1 (6 bases). The receptor comes from a young woman with Graves disease. The CDR3: CSASPDRRGNYGYTF. The CDR3 DNA reads TGCAGTGCTAGTCCCGACAGGAGAGGGAACTATGGCTACACCTTC.